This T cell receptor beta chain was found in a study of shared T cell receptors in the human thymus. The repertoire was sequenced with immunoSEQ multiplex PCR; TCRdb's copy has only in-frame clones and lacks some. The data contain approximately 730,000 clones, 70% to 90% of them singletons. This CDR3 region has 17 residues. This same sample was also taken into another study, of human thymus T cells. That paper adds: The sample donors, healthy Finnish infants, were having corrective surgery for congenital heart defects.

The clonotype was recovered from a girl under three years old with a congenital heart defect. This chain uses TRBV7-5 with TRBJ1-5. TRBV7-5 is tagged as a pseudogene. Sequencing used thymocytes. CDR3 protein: CARTPRGQVYSNQPQHF. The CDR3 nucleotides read TGTGCCAGAACCCCGCGGGGGCAGGTCTATAGCAATCAGCCCCAGCATTTT.